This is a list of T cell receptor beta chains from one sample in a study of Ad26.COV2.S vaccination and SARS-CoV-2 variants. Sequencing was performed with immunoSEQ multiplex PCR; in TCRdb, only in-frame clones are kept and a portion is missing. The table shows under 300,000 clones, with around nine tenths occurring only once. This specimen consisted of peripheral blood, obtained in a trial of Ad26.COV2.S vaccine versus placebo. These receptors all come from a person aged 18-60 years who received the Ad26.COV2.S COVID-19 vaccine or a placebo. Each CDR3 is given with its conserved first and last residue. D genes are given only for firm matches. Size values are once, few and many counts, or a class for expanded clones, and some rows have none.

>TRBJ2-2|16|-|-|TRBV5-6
CASSTLFDGPLGELFF
TGTGCCAGCAGCACTCTATTCGACGGACCACTCGGGGAGCTGTTTTTT
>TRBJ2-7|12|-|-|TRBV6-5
CASTGSSYEQYF
TGTGCCAGCACGGGGAGCTCCTACGAGCAGTACTTC
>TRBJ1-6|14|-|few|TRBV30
CAWSVKADTSPLHF
TGTGCCTGGAGTGTAAAGGCGGATACCTCACCCCTCCACTTT
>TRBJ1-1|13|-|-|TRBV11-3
CASSPTGNTEAFF
TGTGCCAGCAGCCCCACAGGGAACACTGAAGCTTTCTTT
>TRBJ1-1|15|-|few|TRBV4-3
CASSQVDSFNTEAFF
TGCGCCAGCAGCCAAGTTGACAGCTTTAACACTGAAGCTTTCTTT
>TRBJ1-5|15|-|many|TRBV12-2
CASRYNRVSNQPQHF
TGTGCAAGTCGTTATAACAGGGTTAGCAATCAGCCCCAGCATTTT
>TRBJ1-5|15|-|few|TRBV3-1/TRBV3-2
CASSAGQWGIRPQHF
TGTGCCAGCAGCGCAGGACAGTGGGGAATTCGGCCCCAGCATTTT
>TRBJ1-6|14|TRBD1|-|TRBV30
CAWNTGQESSPLHF
TGTGCCTGGAACACTGGACAGGAGAGCTCACCCCTCCACTTT
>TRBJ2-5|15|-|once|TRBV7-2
CASSHRRGVGETQYF
TGTGCCAGCAGCCACCGCAGGGGGGTTGGAGAGACCCAGTACTTC
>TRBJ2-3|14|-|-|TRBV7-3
CASSSTGETDTQYF
TGTGCCAGCAGCTCCACGGGGGAAACAGATACGCAGTATTTT
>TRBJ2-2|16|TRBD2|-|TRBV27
CASSVLLAGGTGELFF
TGTGCCAGCAGTGTCCTACTAGCGGGAGGGACCGGGGAGCTGTTTTTT
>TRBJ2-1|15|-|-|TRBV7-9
CASSLTGYSYNEQFF
TGTGCCAGCAGCTTAACAGGGTATTCCTACAATGAGCAGTTCTTC
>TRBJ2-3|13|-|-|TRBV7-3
CASSPPESDTQYF
TGTGCCAGCAGCCCGCCGGAGTCAGATACGCAGTATTTT
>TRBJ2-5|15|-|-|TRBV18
CASSLAAGFQETQYF
TGTGCCAGCTCACTAGCAGCAGGGTTCCAAGAGACCCAGTACTTC
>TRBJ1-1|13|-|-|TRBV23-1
CASPLTGNTEAFF
TGCGCCAGCCCCCTCACCGGAAACACTGAAGCTTTCTTT
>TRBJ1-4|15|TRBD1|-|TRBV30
CALRGRQGIKEKLFF
TGTGCGCTAAGGGGCCGACAGGGAATTAAGGAAAAACTGTTTTTT
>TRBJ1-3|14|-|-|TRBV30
CAWMAGAARNTIYF
TGTGCCTGGATGGCGGGGGCAGCTCGAAACACCATATATTTT
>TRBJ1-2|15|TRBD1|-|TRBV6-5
CASSERDRSDRGYTF
TGTGCCAGCTCTGAGCGGGACAGGTCCGATAGGGGCTACACCTTC
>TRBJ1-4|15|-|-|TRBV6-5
CASSYSVRSSEKLFF
TGTGCCAGCAGTTACTCGGTCCGGTCGTCTGAAAAACTGTTTTTT
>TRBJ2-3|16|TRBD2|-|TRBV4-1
CASSQDGGGLTDTQYF
TGCGCCAGCAGCCAAGATGGCGGGGGGCTCACAGATACGCAGTATTTT
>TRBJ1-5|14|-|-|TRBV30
CAWSSATANQPQHF
TGTGCCTGGAGCTCTGCGACTGCTAATCAGCCCCAGCATTTT
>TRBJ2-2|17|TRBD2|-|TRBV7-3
CASSLVPSGGDTGELFF
TGTGCCAGCAGCTTAGTTCCTAGCGGGGGCGACACCGGGGAGCTGTTTTTT
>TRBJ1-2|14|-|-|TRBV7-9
CASSSATEPYGYTF
TGTGCCAGCAGCTCGGCGACAGAACCCTATGGCTACACCTTC
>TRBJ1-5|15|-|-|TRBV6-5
CASSYAYRRNQPQHF
TGTGCCAGCAGTTACGCGTACAGGAGAAATCAGCCCCAGCATTTT
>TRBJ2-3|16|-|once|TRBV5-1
CASSLAGAGRTDTQYF
TGCGCCAGCAGCTTGGCCGGGGCGGGACGCACAGATACGCAGTATTTT
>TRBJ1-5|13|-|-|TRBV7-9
CASSYGGNQPQHF
TGTGCCAGCAGCTATGGGGGCAATCAGCCCCAGCATTTT
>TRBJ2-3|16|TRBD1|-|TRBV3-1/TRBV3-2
CASSSRDRGTSDTQYF
TGTGCCAGCAGCTCCCGGGACAGGGGGACCTCAGATACGCAGTATTTT
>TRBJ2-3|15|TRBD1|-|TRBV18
CASSPNRGSTDTQYF
TGTGCCAGCTCACCAAACAGGGGGAGCACAGATACGCAGTATTTT
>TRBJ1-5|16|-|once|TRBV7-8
CASSLVGGVSNQPQHF
TGTGCCAGCAGCTTAGTCGGAGGGGTAAGCAATCAGCCCCAGCATTTT
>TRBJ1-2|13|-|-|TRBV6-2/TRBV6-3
CASSANDNYGYTF
TGTGCCAGCAGCGCCAACGATAACTATGGCTACACCTTC
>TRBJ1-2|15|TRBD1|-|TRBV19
CASSISGQGSYGYTF
TGTGCCAGTAGTATATCCGGACAGGGGAGCTATGGCTACACCTTC
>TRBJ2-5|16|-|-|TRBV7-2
CASSLGPAGVGETQYF
TGTGCCAGCAGCTTAGGGCCAGCGGGTGTCGGGGAGACCCAGTACTTC
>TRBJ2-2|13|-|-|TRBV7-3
CASSGRNTGELFF
TGTGCCAGCAGCGGGCGGAACACCGGGGAGCTGTTTTTT
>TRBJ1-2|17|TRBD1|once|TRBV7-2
CASSLIFWDRSNYGYTF
TGTGCCAGCAGCTTAATATTCTGGGACAGATCTAACTATGGCTACACCTTC
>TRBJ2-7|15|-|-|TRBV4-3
CASSQAHAGWYEQYF
TGCGCCAGCAGCCAAGCCCACGCCGGCTGGTACGAGCAGTACTTC
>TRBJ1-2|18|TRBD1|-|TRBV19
CASSTPGQGSWNDYGYTF
TGTGCCAGTAGTACGCCGGGACAGGGGAGTTGGAATGACTATGGCTACACCTTC
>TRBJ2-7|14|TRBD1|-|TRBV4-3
CASSPSYRGYEQYF
TGCGCCAGCAGCCCCTCATACAGGGGATACGAGCAGTACTTC
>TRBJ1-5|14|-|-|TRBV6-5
CASSPGRGNQPQHF
TGTGCCAGCAGTCCCGGTAGAGGCAATCAGCCCCAGCATTTT
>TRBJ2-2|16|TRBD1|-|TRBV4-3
CASSQQPGQGPGELFF
TGCGCCAGCAGCCAGCAACCGGGACAGGGTCCCGGGGAGCTGTTTTTT
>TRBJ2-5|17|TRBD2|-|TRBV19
CASSIFGGLAGRETQYF
TGTGCCAGTAGTATCTTCGGGGGACTAGCGGGTCGGGAGACCCAGTACTTC
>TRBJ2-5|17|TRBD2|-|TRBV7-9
CASSPGLAGGPGETQYF
TGTGCCAGCAGCCCGGGACTAGCGGGAGGCCCGGGGGAGACCCAGTACTTC
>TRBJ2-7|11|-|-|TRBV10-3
CAISEGNEQYF
TGTGCCATCAGTGAGGGGAACGAGCAGTACTTC
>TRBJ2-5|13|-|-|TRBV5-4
CASKKDRQETQYF
TGTGCCAGCAAAAAGGACAGACAAGAGACCCAGTACTTC
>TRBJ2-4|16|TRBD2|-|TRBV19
CASSMGTSGGKNIQYF
TGTGCCAGTAGTATGGGGACTAGCGGGGGCAAAAACATTCAGTACTTC
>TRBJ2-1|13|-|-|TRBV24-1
CATSDRTHNEQFF
TGTGCCACCAGTGATCGGACCCACAATGAGCAGTTCTTC
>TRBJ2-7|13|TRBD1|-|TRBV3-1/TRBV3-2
CADRQGLIKEQYF
TGTGCCGATAGACAGGGTCTTATTAAGGAGCAGTACTTC
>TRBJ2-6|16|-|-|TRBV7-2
CASSLGSFSGANVLTF
TGTGCCAGCAGCCTTGGGAGCTTCTCTGGGGCCAACGTCCTGACTTTC
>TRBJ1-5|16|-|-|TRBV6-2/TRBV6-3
CASSYIAGYSNQPQHF
TGTGCCAGCAGTTACATTGCAGGTTATAGCAATCAGCCCCAGCATTTT
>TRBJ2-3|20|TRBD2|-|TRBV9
CASSAGGWWASGSLRDTQYF
TGTGCCAGCAGCGCCGGAGGGTGGTGGGCTAGCGGGAGCCTTAGAGATACGCAGTATTTT
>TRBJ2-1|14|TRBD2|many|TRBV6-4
CASSDAGGHNEQFF
TGTGCCAGCAGTGATGCGGGAGGGCACAATGAGCAGTTCTTC
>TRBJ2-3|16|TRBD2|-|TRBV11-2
CASSSGTSGSTDTQYF
TGTGCCAGCAGCTCGGGGACTAGCGGCAGCACAGATACGCAGTATTTT
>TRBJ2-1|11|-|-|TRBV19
CASSIPRRQFF
TGTGCCAGTAGTATCCCCAGGAGGCAGTTCTTC